A selection of T cell receptor beta chains follows, all from one sample in a study of monozygotic twins with inflammatory bowel disease. TCRdb reanalyzed the 5' RACE reads and collapses them to one entry per CDR3 protein, without DNA. The listing records 300,000 to 350,000 distinct CDR3 sequences. The sequencing input was blood. These receptors all come from a human donor with ulcerative colitis or Crohn's disease, or a healthy co-twin of an affected twin (not recorded which). Each CDR3 is given with its conserved first and last residue.

v_call	j_call	cdr3_aa
TRBV20-1	TRBJ1-1	CSARGGQDTEAFF
TRBV10-2	TRBJ1-5	CASRGDSNQPQHF
TRBV20-1	TRBJ2-3	CSAETGTSGRTDTQYF
TRBV7-3	TRBJ1-5	CASSRNDRNNQPQHF
TRBV25-1	TRBJ1-1	CASSEWGTGFVEAFF
TRBV20-1	TRBJ1-4	CSALGLGTGNEKLFF
TRBV30	TRBJ1-3	CAWSTILGTGNTIYF
TRBV12-3/TRBV12-4	TRBJ2-1	CASSLGGTDEQFF
TRBV19	TRBJ2-7	CASSMGDSIADEQYF
TRBV11-2	TRBJ2-3	CASSSPGWASTSTDTQYF
TRBV5-1	TRBJ1-1	CASSPFPLGGENTEAFF
TRBV5-1	TRBJ1-5	CASSPRTGGGQPQHF
TRBV4-1	TRBJ1-1	CASSPGQVLMNTEAFF
TRBV27	TRBJ2-7	CARIIQGFAYEQYF
TRBV20-1	TRBJ2-7	CSAKVTHEQYF
TRBV10-3	TRBJ2-3	CAISESPAGRMGDTQYF
TRBV12-3/TRBV12-4	TRBJ2-2	CASNPAVANTGELFF
TRBV20-1	TRBJ2-5	CSAEFKETQYF
TRBV2	TRBJ2-7	CASSPYSLQVPYEQYF
TRBV28	TRBJ2-3	CASSLTSGREGADTQYF
TRBV5-1	TRBJ1-1	CASSIETLSTEAFF
TRBV2	TRBJ1-4	CASTKGTSANEKLFF
TRBV19	TRBJ1-5	CASSIASAVGGQPQHF
TRBV4-3	TRBJ1-2	CASSPREADGYTF
TRBV7-2	TRBJ2-6	CASSPQDLGANVLTF
TRBV5-1	TRBJ2-7	CASSWGTGYEQYF
TRBV5-1	TRBJ2-1	CASSFRPDSYNEQFF
TRBV20-1	TRBJ1-1	CSASRGRAGGTEAFF
TRBV12-3/TRBV12-4	TRBJ2-2	CASSFKGSGRNTGELFF
TRBV5-1	TRBJ2-1	CASTDEPGVYNEQFF
TRBV4-1	TRBJ2-1	CASSRGGRGETFEQFF
TRBV9	TRBJ1-1	CASSEGEATEAFF
TRBV4-1	TRBJ2-3	CASSQGASGGAMTDTQYF
TRBV19	TRBJ2-5	CASSMYLGQIGETQYF
TRBV12-3/TRBV12-4	TRBJ1-3	CASSSFGGGKDSGNTIYF
TRBV2	TRBJ1-5	CASRTRTLQPQHF
TRBV7-9	TRBJ2-1	CASSLVGTANEQFF
TRBV27	TRBJ2-3	CASSLSALPGLKWGTDTQYF
TRBV27	TRBJ2-2	CASSFSLAGLLANTGELFF
TRBV13	TRBJ2-1	CASSLSSGHTRQPRLASNEQFF
TRBV2	TRBJ2-1	CASCSRDSYNEQFF
TRBV7-9	TRBJ1-1	CASSPDVQAFF
TRBV29-1	TRBJ2-5	CSVTPPAQEETQYF
TRBV11-2	TRBJ2-5	CASSFPPGTSGEETQYF